This paragraph covers one TCR beta chain sequence. Its target is unknown. This sample is part of a study of blood T cells in healthy people across ages. For the second PCR, which ran for 7 to 11 cycles, a sample-barcoded 5' primer and a J-beta primer mix were used. TCRdb ran MiXCR on the 5' RACE reads and lists one entry per CDR3 protein. The table has hundreds of thousands of distinct CDR3 sequences, around 49% seen once. Study-wide points: Per-million-T-cell TCR beta diversity fell roughly linearly with age.

Russia was home to the donors, healthy Caucasian individuals aged roughly 6 to 90. CDR1 and CDR2 (germline): DFQATT, SNEGSKA (reference sequence). Trimming at V came to 2 bases and at J to 4 bases, leaving 4 bases not matched to a gene. The CDR3 is 15 residues long. The chain recombines TRBV20-1 with TRBJ2-3, with 12 bases that match TRBD2. This clonotype was sampled from an older woman in good health. Sequencing was carried out using blood. The DNA of the CDR3 is TGCAGTGCTAGACTAGCGGGAGGGCGATCAGATACGCAGTATTTT. Translated: CSARLAGGRSDTQYF.